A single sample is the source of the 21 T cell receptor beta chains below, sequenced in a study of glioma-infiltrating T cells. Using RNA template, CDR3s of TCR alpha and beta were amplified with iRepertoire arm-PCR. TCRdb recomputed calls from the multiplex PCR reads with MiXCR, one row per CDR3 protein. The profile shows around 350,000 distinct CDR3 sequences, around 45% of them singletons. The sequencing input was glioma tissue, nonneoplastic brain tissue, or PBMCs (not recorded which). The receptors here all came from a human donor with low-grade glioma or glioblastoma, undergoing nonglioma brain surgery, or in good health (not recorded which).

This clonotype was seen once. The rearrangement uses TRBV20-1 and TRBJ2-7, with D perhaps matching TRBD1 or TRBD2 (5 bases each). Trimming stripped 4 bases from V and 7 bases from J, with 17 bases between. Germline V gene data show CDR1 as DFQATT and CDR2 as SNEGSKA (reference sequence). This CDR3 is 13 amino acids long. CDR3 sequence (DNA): TGCAGTGCTATCCGGGACCACTCCGGTGAGCAGTACTTC. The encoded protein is CSAIRDHSGEQYF.

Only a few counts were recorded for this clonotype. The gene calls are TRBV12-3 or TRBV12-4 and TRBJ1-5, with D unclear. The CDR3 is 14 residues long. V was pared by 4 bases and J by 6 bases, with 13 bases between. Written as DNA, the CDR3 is TGTGCCAGCAGTTCCATCGGTTTAGGTCAGCCCCAGCATTTT. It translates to CASSSIGLGQPQHF.

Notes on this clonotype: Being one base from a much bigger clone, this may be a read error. CDR3 residues: CANSRVERYPPNEQFF. CDR3 sequence (DNA): TGTGCCAACAGCAGAGTTGAGCGGTACCCCCCCAATGAGCAGTTCTTC. The chain uses TRBV15 and TRBJ2-1, with D tentatively TRBD2 (5 bases). Germline V gives CDR1 LNHNV, CDR2 YYDKDF (reference sequence). The CDR3 contains 16 residues. Based on the CDR3 plus reference TRBV15 and TRBJ2-1, the full variable domain is DAMVIQNPRYQVTQFGKPVTLSCSQTLNHNVMYWYQQKSSQAPKLLFHYYDKDFNNEADTPDNFQSRRPNTSFCFLDIRSPGLGDTAMYLCANSRVERYPPNEQFFGPGTRLTVL.

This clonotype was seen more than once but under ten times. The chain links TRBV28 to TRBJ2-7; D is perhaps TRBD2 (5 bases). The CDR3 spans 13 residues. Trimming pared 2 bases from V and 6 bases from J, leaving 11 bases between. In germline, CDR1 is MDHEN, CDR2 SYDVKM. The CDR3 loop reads CASSLEGSGEQYF. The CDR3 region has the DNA TGTGCCAGCAGTTTAGAGGGATCGGGCGAGCAGTACTTC. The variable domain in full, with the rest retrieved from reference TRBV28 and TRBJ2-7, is DVKVTQSSRYLVKRTGEKVFLECVQDMDHENMFWYRQDPGLGLRLIYFSYDVKMKEKGDIPEGYSVSREKKERFSLILESASTNQTSMYLCASSLEGSGEQYFGPGTRLTVT.

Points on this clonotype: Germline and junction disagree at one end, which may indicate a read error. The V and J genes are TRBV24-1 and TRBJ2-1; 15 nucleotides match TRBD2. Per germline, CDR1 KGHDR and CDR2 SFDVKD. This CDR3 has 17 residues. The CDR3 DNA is TGTGCCACCAGTGACCTGCGGACTAGCGGGAGGGCCAATGAGCAGTCCTTC. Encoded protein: CATSDLRTSGRANEQSF.

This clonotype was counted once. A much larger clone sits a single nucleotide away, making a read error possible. The CDR3 sequence: CARSLRQGYGQPQHF. The DNA for the CDR3 is TGTGCCAGAAGTTTAAGACAGGGATACGGGCAGCCCCAGCATTTT. The rearrangement uses TRBV28 and TRBJ1-5; 7 positions match TRBD1. This CDR3 region has 15 residues. The germline gives CDR1 MDHEN, CDR2 SYDVKM.

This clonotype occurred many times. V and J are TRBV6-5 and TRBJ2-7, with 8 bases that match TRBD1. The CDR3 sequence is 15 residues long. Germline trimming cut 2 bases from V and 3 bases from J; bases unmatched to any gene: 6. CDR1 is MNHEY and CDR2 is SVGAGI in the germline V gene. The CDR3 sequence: CASSYAGTGDYEQYF. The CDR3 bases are TGTGCCAGCAGTTACGCCGGGACAGGTGACTACGAGCAGTACTTC.

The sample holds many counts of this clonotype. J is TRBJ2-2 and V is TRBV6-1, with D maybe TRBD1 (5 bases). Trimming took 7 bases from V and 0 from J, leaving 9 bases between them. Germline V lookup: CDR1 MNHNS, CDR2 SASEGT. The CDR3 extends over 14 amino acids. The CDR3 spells CASTDSTNTGELFF. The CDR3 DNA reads TGTGCCAGCACTGACAGCACGAACACCGGGGAGCTGTTTTTT.

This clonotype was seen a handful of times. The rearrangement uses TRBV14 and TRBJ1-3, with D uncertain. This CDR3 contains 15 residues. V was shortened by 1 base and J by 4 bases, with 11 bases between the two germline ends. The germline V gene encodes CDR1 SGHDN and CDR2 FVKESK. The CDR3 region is CASSQVKSYGNTIYF. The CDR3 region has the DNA TGTGCCAGCAGCCAAGTAAAGTCTTACGGAAACACCATATATTTT.

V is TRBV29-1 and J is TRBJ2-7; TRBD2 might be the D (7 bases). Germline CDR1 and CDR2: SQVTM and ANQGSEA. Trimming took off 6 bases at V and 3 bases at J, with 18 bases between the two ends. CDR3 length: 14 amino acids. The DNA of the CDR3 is TGCAGCGTGTGGGGGGAGGGGGATGACTACGAGCAGTACTTC. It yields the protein CSVWGEGDDYEQYF.

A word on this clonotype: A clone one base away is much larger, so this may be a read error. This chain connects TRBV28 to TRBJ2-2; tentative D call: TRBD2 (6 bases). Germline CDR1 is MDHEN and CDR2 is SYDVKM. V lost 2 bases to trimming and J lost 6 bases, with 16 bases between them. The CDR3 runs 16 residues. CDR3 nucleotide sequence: TGTGCCAGCAGTTTAATATATTTCGGGAGCTCCGGGGAGCTGTTTTTT. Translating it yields CASSLIYFGSSGELFF.

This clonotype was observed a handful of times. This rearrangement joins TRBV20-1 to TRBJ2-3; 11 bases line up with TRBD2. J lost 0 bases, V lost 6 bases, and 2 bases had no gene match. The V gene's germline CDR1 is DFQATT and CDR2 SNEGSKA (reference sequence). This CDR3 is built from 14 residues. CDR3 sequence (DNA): TGCAGTGCCCGACTAGCGGGGAGCACAGATACGCAGTATTTT. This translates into CSARLAGSTDTQYF.

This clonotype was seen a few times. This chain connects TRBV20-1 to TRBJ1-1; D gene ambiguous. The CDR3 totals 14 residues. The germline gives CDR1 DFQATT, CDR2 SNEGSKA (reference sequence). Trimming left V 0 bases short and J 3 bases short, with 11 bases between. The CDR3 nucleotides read TGCAGTGCTAGAGATCCGGGGATAGACACTGAAGCTTTCTTT. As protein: CSARDPGIDTEAFF.

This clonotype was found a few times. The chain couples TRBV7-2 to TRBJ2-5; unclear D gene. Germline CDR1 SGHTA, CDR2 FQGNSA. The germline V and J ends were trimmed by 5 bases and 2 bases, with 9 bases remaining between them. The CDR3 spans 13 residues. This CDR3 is CASSPRQQETQYF. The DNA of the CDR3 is TGTGCCAGCAGCCCGAGACAACAAGAGACCCAGTACTTC. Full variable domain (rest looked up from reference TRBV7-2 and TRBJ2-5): GAGVSQSPSNKVTEKGKDVELRCDPISGHTALYWYRQSLGQGLEFLIYFQGNSAPDKSGLPSDRFSAERTGGSVSTLTIQRTQQEDSAVYLCASSPRQQETQYFGPGTRLLVL.

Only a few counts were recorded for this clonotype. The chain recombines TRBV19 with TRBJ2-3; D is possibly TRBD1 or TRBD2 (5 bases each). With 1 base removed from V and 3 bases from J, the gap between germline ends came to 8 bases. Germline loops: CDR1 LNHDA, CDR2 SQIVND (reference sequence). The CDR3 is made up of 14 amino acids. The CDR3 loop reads CASSIGGFTDTQYF. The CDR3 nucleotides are TGTGCCAGTAGTATAGGGGGGTTTACAGATACGCAGTATTTT.

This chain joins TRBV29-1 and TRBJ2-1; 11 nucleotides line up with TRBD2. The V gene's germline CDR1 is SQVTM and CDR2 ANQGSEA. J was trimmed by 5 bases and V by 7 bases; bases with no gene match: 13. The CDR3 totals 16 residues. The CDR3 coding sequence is TGCAGCGCAACCGGGACTAGCGGTCTACGCGACAATGAGCAGTTCTTC. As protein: CSATGTSGLRDNEQFF.

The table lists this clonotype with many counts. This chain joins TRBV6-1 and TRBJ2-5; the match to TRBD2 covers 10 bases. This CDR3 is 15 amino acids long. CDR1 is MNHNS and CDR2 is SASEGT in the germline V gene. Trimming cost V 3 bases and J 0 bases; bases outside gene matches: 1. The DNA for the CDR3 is TGTGCCAGCAGTGACACTAGCGGGGACCAAGAGACCCAGTACTTC. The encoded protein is CASSDTSGDQETQYF.

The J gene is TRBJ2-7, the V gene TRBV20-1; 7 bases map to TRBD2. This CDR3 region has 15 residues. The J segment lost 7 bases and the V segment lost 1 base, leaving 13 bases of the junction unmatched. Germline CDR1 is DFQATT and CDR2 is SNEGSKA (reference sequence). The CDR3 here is CSARAQRDYLGEQYF. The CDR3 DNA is TGCAGTGCTAGAGCACAAAGGGACTACCTGGGAGAGCAGTACTTC.

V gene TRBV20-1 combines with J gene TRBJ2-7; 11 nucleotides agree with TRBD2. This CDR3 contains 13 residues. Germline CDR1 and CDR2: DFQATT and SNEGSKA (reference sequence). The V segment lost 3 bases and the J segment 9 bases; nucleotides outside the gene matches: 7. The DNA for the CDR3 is TGCAGTGCTAGTGCACTAGCGGGAGTAGTGCAGTACTTC. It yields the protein CSASALAGVVQYF.

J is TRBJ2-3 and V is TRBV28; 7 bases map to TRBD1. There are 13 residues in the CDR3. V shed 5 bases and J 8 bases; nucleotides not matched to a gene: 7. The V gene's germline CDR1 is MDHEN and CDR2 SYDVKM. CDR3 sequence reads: CASSPGQAPTQYF. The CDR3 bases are TGTGCCAGCAGTCCCGGACAGGCCCCTACGCAGTATTTT. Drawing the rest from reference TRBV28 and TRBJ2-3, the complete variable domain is DVKVTQSSRYLVKRTGEKVFLECVQDMDHENMFWYRQDPGLGLRLIYFSYDVKMKEKGDIPEGYSVSREKKERFSLILESASTNQTSMYLCASSPGQAPTQYFGPGTRLTVL.

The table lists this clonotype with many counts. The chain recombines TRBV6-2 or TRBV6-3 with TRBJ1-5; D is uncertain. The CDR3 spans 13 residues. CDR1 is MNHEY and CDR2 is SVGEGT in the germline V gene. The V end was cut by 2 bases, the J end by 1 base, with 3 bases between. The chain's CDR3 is CASSYKSNQPQHF. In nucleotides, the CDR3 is TGTGCCAGCAGTTACAAGAGCAATCAGCCCCAGCATTTT.